This TCR beta chain was profiled in a study of T cell responses to AZD1222 COVID-19 vaccine (dated by TCRdb to the early 2020s). Study-level background: AZD1222 recipients given second doses at about 4 weeks or at about 12 weeks were pooled, since spike-specific TCR depth and breadth were not found to differ between the two schedules. A total of just over 230 trial participants underwent TCR sequencing, of whom nearly 210 had received two doses of AZD1222 and 26 had received two doses of the MenACWY control vaccine. Trial participants were enrolled by age into 18-55, 56-69 and 70-plus year subgroups, with roughly 160, 29 and 62 TCR-sequenced participants respectively.

A few counts support this clone. Its antigen has not been determined. Per-nucleotide qualities are absent, and no much larger clonotype sits a single base away. The CDR3 has 16 amino acids, counting the end cysteine and valine. Only the CDR3 region is kept as DNA, spanning 48 bases read in frame from base 1. Study-level results and caveats: A significant rise in spike-specific TCR breadth and depth was observed after two AZD1222 doses relative to day 0 and relative to MenACWY recipients. In the small 56-69-year group, the increase in depth fell short of significance, most likely because of low power. No day 14 peak-response samples were available, so repertoires were characterized only after the peak T cell response. The whole spike protein was spanned by vaccine-associated CD4 TCRs, and dominant responses were seen in regions 160-218 and 743-854. Most participants were white British and females outnumbered males, and the authors suggested that clonal diversity may have been underestimated. Only five or six AZD1222 recipients were SARS-CoV-2 seropositive at baseline, limiting conclusions about previously exposed vaccinees. Reportedly, almost half of the unique spike-specific TCRs recognized epitopes lying outside the regions that are mutated in the B.1.351 and B.1.1.7 variants.

The CDR3 regions of human TCRbeta chains were analyzed by immunosequencing. Per the authors' processing: TCRs in the repertoires were compared against a reference library of SARS-CoV-2-specific TCRs that had been generated with the MIRA antigen-specificity platform. Breadth meant the fraction of unique TCRs that were SARS-CoV-2-associated, whereas depth meant the fraction of total T cells that were SARS-CoV-2-associated. Each spike-specific TCR was assigned to its reactive spike region and to a CD4 or CD8 class using the MIRA data. Log10-transformed breadth and depth values were compared by one-way ANOVA with Sidak's multiple comparisons tests. The clones in this table, taken by TCRdb from immuneACCESS, are in-frame only. Not every clone is retained; where verified, under half of the shortfall comes from an unresolved V gene, and the cause of the rest is unknown. The V and J calls and clone size were taken over from that table, and D and trimming were inferred from the DNA. This sample has roughly 140,000 clones in its table, and 94% of those were observed once. In total, the top ten clones hold over 0.95% of the sample.

In light of the paper, this sample's time point label describes: baseline before first vaccination. The vaccinee samples were drawn from two UK trials, COV001 and COV002, one of which was a single-blind randomized controlled phase 2/3 trial testing AZD1222 (ChAdOx1 nCoV-19) in healthy adults. For TCRbeta chain sequencing, PBMC samples from trial participants were taken at day 0 and at day 28 after the second dose. The source was peripheral blood, collected on day 0 of AZD1222 vaccination. The sequence was obtained from an adult in good health. The chain is made from TRBV21-1 and TRBJ2-7; whether TRBD2, the table's D call, matches the DNA was not checked. TRBV21-1 is designated a pseudogene. In nucleotide form, the sequence is TGTGCCAGCAGCAAAGTCAACTTCGAGAGCTCCTACGAGCAGTACGTC. The encoded protein is CASSKVNFESSYEQYV.